A single T cell receptor beta chain is shown here with its context. It lacks a known antigen. No much larger clone exists at a distance of one base, and base qualities are not known. In light of the paper, this sample's time point label describes: peripheral blood 6 weeks after treatment start. A cohort of 25 to 30 patients with locally advanced or metastatic urothelial carcinoma, treated at Memorial Sloan Kettering on a trial protocol, was included. Peripheral blood mononuclear cells were collected pretreatment and during treatment, with between 1 and 8 total time points obtained per patient. The Qiagen DNeasy Blood extraction kit was used to purify genomic DNA from total PBMCs and from tumor samples. PBMCs were collected pretreatment and during treatment, and were isolated and stored as previously described. Synthetic TCR analog templates were spiked into each PCR to estimate absolute template abundance from read counts. Using the immunoSEQ assay, TCRbeta CDR3 regions were amplified from genomic DNA with bias-controlled V and J gene primers. Sequencing of rearranged TCRbeta segments was performed at approximately 20X coverage. The original pipeline was this. Clustering was used to correct sequencing errors, and CDR3s were annotated against IMGT to assign V, D and J genes. Only productive TCRbeta rearrangements were used in downstream analyses, excluding out-of-frame or stop-codon sequences. Clonality was calculated as one minus the Shannon entropy normalized by the log of the number of unique productive sequences. Fisher's exact test with Benjamini-Hochberg correction, at a threshold of adjusted p below 0.01, was used to find clones that differed between time points or between blood and tumor. TCRdb retrieved this table from immuneACCESS and kept in-frame rearrangements only. Not all clones are present; in checked studies, unresolved V genes account for under half, and no reason is known for the remainder. The V and J calls and clone size were taken over from that table, and D and trimming were inferred from the DNA. The sample includes some 51,000 clones, with around 90% observed a single time. The ten top clones hold roughly 2.5% of the sample.

This entry is derived from a study of PD-L1 blockade in urothelial cancer (dated by TCRdb to the late 2010s). The study in broad terms: All patients started therapy in the mid-2010s and received atezolizumab 1,200 mg intravenously every 3 weeks. About 85% of the roughly 29 patients were identified as males with urothelial cancer of bladder origin, and a prior smoking history was reported by 18 of 29 patients. Durable clinical benefit was defined as a progression-free survival longer than 6 months, and TCR features were additionally tested against progression-free survival and overall survival. Pretreatment blood TCR-seq was available for nearly 30 patients, at least one posttreatment blood collection was obtained for 24 patients, and tumor TCR-seq was available for 24 patients. Blood samples gave a median of about 150,000 T cells and 83,000 or so unique TCRs, with a median clonality of approximately 0.08. About 10 patients reached durable clinical benefit, while some 19 patients did not. Patients had an ECOG performance status of 0 or 1 and had received between 0 and 3 prior chemotherapy regimens. TCR sequencing covered pretreatment tumor samples and matched, serially collected peripheral blood taken before and after atezolizumab treatment. Whole exome sequencing and RNA sequencing of pretreatment tumors were performed alongside TCR sequencing in the same patients. Blood samples were analyzed 3 weeks after the start of treatment (second dose) and 6 weeks after the start of treatment. An exploratory multi-omic analysis was conducted of the somatic, immune and clinical correlates of response to PD-L1 blockade with atezolizumab in urothelial cancer.

Paper-wide results and their limitations: Because the sample size was small (n of about 29) and many of the analyses were exploratory, the results are meant to be hypothesis-generating. A pretreatment peripheral blood TCR clonality below the median was linked to improved progression-free and overall survival. Patients with durable benefit showed greater expansion of tumor-associated TCR clones in peripheral blood 3 weeks after starting treatment (n = 22, p = 0.022).

V and J are truncated by 3 bases and 2 bases respectively, leaving an intervening sequence of 6 bases. According to the germline V gene, CDR1 reads SGDLS and CDR2 reads YYNGEE. Counted from cysteine to phenylalanine, this CDR3 has 13 amino acids. CDR3 DNA is the only sequence kept; it has 39 bases, read in frame from the first base. The chain was built from TRBV9 and TRBJ1-3; there is no confident call for the D gene. The starting material was PBMCs, obtained around atezolizumab (anti-PD-L1) treatment. The sequence was collected from a man in his fifties or sixties with urothelial cancer. The CDR3: CASSGATGNTIYF. Here is the DNA: TGTGCCAGCAGCGGGGCTACTGGAAACACCATATATTTT.